This is a list of T cell receptor beta chains from one sample in a study of blood T cell repertoires in COVID-19. Clones were sequenced by immunoSEQ multiplex PCR, and TCRdb holds only the in-frame ones, with some missing. The data contain some 270,000 clones, roughly 82% of them singletons. The sample consisted of peripheral blood. These receptors originate from an elderly woman with COVID-19, enrolled during active disease. Each CDR3 is given with its conserved first and last residue. The order of the fields is clone size, J gene, V gene, D gene, CDR3 DNA, CDR3 protein. The D gene is left open where the match is weak. The size entry is marked missing in some rows and otherwise reads once, few, many or a size class.

NA | TRBJ1-1 | TRBV9 | TRBD1 | TGTGCCAGCAGCGCGCAGGGGGCGAACACTGAAGCTTTCTTT | CASSAQGANTEAFF
NA | TRBJ1-1 | TRBV7-8 | TRBD1 | TGTGCCAGCAGCCCCCGGACAGGGGGATACACTGAAGCTTTCTTT | CASSPRTGGYTEAFF
NA | TRBJ2-7 | TRBV4-3 | TRBD2 | TGCGCCAGCAGCCAAGAGCCTAGCGGATCCTACGAGCAGTACTTC | CASSQEPSGSYEQYF
NA | TRBJ1-3 | TRBV18 | NA | TGTGCCAGCTCACCAGATGCCGGGAGCTCTGGAAACACCATATATTTT | CASSPDAGSSGNTIYF
NA | TRBJ1-5 | TRBV6-5 | NA | TGTGCCAGCAGGGGGGGAGGGACCGGCAATCAGCCCCAGCATTTT | CASRGGGTGNQPQHF
NA | TRBJ2-3 | TRBV10-3 | NA | TGTGCCATCAGTGTGAACAGGGTTAGCACAGATACGCAGTATTTT | CAISVNRVSTDTQYF
NA | TRBJ1-2 | TRBV19 | NA | TGTGCCAGTAGTAAAGGGGGATCCCAGGCGGGCTATGGCTACACCTTC | CASSKGGSQAGYGYTF
once | TRBJ2-2 | TRBV6-1 | TRBD2 | TGTGCCAGCAGTGAACAGGTCTCCGGGGAGGGCGGGGAGCTGTTTTTT | CASSEQVSGEGGELFF
NA | TRBJ1-3 | TRBV11-2 | NA | TGTGCCAGCAGCTTAATGGGGGCGTCTGGAAACACCATATATTTT | CASSLMGASGNTIYF
NA | TRBJ1-2 | TRBV6-5 | NA | TGTGCCAGCAGATCCCTAACGGGTGACTATGGCTACACCTTC | CASRSLTGDYGYTF
NA | TRBJ2-1 | TRBV6-5 | NA | TGTGCCAGCAGACGACTGGATCACTACAATGAGCAGTTCTTC | CASRRLDHYNEQFF
NA | TRBJ2-7 | TRBV9 | NA | TGTGCCAGCAGCATCCCAGAGGCCCTAGCCCCCTACGAGCAGTACTTC | CASSIPEALAPYEQYF
NA | TRBJ2-3 | TRBV2 | TRBD2 | TGTGCCAGCAGGGCGAGCGGGGGGACAGATACGCAGTATTTT | CASRASGGTDTQYF
NA | TRBJ1-6 | TRBV6-5 | NA | TGTGCCAGCAGTTACTCTACCCCAGATAATTCACCCCTCCACTTT | CASSYSTPDNSPLHF
NA | TRBJ1-6 | TRBV19 | NA | TGTGCCAGTAGGGTCGGTTCGGATAATTCACCCCTCCACTTT | CASRVGSDNSPLHF
NA | TRBJ1-2 | TRBV9 | NA | TGTGCCAGCAGCCTACGGGCCACGGGGAACTATGGCTACACCTTC | CASSLRATGNYGYTF
once | TRBJ2-2 | TRBV2 | NA | TGTGCCAGCAATAAGCGTCAAGCGAACACCGGGGAGCTGTTTTTT | CASNKRQANTGELFF
NA | TRBJ2-3 | TRBV7-2 | TRBD2 | TGTGCCAGCAGCTCCTCGATGCGGGGGGTCGGTACGCAGTATTTT | CASSSSMRGVGTQYF
NA | TRBJ1-2 | TRBV7-2 | TRBD1 | TGTGCCAGCAGCTTGGACAGGGGCTATGGCTACACCTTC | CASSLDRGYGYTF
NA | TRBJ1-1 | TRBV6-6 | NA | TGTGCCAGCAGTTACTGGGCAGGAGAAGCTTTCTTT | CASSYWAGEAFF
NA | TRBJ1-3 | TRBV7-9 | NA | TGTGCCAGCAGCTTAACAGGGTCCGGAAACACCATATATTTT | CASSLTGSGNTIYF
once | TRBJ1-3 | TRBV28 | NA | TGTGCCAGCAGTCCCTCCCCGGCAGGCCTCTCTGGAAACACCATATATTTT | CASSPSPAGLSGNTIYF
NA | TRBJ2-5 | TRBV12-3/TRBV12-4 | NA | TGTGCCAGCAGGCGACAGCAAGAGACCCAGTACTTC | CASRRQQETQYF
NA | TRBJ1-5 | TRBV18 | TRBD1 | TGTGCCAGCTCCTTAGGAGGGGGCCACAATCAGCCCCAGCATTTT | CASSLGGGHNQPQHF
NA | TRBJ1-5 | TRBV28 | NA | TGTGCCAGCAGCCGGAGACAGGCGACTAGCAATCAGCCCCAGCATTTT | CASSRRQATSNQPQHF
NA | TRBJ1-6 | TRBV10-2 | NA | TGCGCCAGCAGTGAGTCAGGGACACAAAATTCACCCCTCCACTTT | CASSESGTQNSPLHF
NA | TRBJ1-6 | TRBV15 | TRBD1 | TGTGCCACCAGACAACCGGGACAGGGGATTAATTCACCCCTCCACTTT | CATRQPGQGINSPLHF
few | TRBJ2-7 | TRBV13 | TRBD2 | TGTGCCAGCAGCTCGGGGACTAGAGTCTCCTACGAGCAGTACTTC | CASSSGTRVSYEQYF
NA | TRBJ2-1 | TRBV28 | NA | TGTGCCAGCAGTTTAGGGGGCGGGGGAACCTACAATGAGCAGTTCTTC | CASSLGGGGTYNEQFF
NA | TRBJ1-4 | TRBV5-1 | TRBD1 | TGCGCCAGCAGCTTGGGATCTGGGGGACAGGCACTTGAAAAACTGTTTTTT | CASSLGSGGQALEKLFF
NA | TRBJ1-4 | TRBV11-2 | NA | TGTGCCAGCACCCTTCAAGGAGGAAAACTGTTTTTT | CASTLQGGKLFF
NA | TRBJ1-2 | TRBV4-1 | TRBD1 | TGCGCCAGCAGCCAAGAGGGACAGAAATATGGCTACACCTTC | CASSQEGQKYGYTF
NA | TRBJ1-3 | TRBV30 | NA | TGTGCCTGGAGTGGGGGGGGTCCCGGAAACACCATATATTTT | CAWSGGGPGNTIYF